This record looks at one TCR beta chain sequence and its context. Antigen unknown. Clones were sequenced by immunoSEQ multiplex PCR, and TCRdb holds only the in-frame ones, with some missing. The repertoire holds about 62,000 clones, with 85% as singletons. This sample was included in a study of OX40 agonist ivuxolimab in advanced cancers. On the study more broadly: Males comprised about 78% of the group, whose mean age was roughly 64 years (range about 20 to 90).

CDR1 is MDHEN and CDR2 is SYDVKM in the germline V gene. The ends were cut back, 4 bases at V and 3 bases at J, with 9 bases in the middle. This CDR3 has 14 residues. Study-level results: Part of the nonresponder group also had normalized T-cell clonal expansion that was low.

This clonotype was obtained from an adult with an advanced solid tumor such as melanoma, head and neck, liver or kidney cancer. This specimen was CD4+ or CD8+ T cells sorted from blood, taken in a trial of the OX40 agonist ivuxolimab. This chain joins TRBV28 and TRBJ2-2, with TRBD1 as a possible D gene (5 bases). CDR3 region: CASSSDSYTGELFF. CDR3 bases: TGTGCCAGCAGTTCCGACAGCTACACCGGGGAGCTGTTTTTT.